This T cell receptor beta chain was sequenced during a study of OX40 agonist ivuxolimab in advanced cancers. Background on the study: Patients were dosed with the agonistic anti-OX40 (CD134) antibody ivuxolimab. Study-level findings and limits: What antigens the expanded peripheral T cells recognized was never established.

Concerning this clone itself: The antigen remains unidentified.

This CDR3 contains 15 residues. Germline CDR1 SGHTA, CDR2 FQGTGA. V was pared by 5 bases and J by 4 bases, with 17 bases between. Clones were read by immunoSEQ multiplex PCR, and TCRdb kept only the in-frame ones, dropping some. Of 48,000 or so clones listed, around 84% were seen once; the top ten hold approximately 2%. Peripheral blood came from all dose cohorts at three timepoints. The chain is built from TRBV7-3 and TRBJ2-5, with D possibly called TRBD1 or TRBD2 (6 bases each). The source is an adult with an advanced solid tumor such as melanoma, head and neck, liver or kidney cancer. The sample was CD4+ or CD8+ T cells sorted from blood, taken in a trial of the OX40 agonist ivuxolimab. This CDR3 is CASSLTTGRGETQYF. CDR3 nucleotide sequence: TGTGCCAGCAGCCTTACCACAGGGCGGGGAGAGACCCAGTACTTC.